This TCR beta chain was identified during a study of blood T cells in healthy people across ages. A remark on this clonotype: The antigen is not known.

A second about 7 to 12 cycle PCR used barcoded and J-beta primers. From the 5' RACE reads, TCRdb called clonotypes with MiXCR, one entry per CDR3 protein. The table has around 990,000 distinct CDR3 sequences, under 30% seen once. General observations from the study: Because donor CMV status was unknown, expanded clonotype changes were possibly confounded. Both naive CD4+ cell counts and diversity were greater in long-lived donors than in aged donors.

At least 5 micrograms of total RNA were extracted per sample. These data were also filed under a second study, of T cells of mothers and their children.

Sequences were obtained from blood. This TCR was sampled from a girl under 10 years old in good health.

In DNA form, the CDR3 reads TGCAGTGCTAGAGACCTCGACGGACAGGGGAGCTATGAGCAGTTCTTC. It translates to CSARDLDGQGSYEQFF. This rearrangement joins TRBV20-1 to TRBJ2-1, with TRBD1 matching over 9 bases. The trim removed 0 bases at V and 8 bases at J, leaving 11 bases unmatched. The CDR3 runs 16 residues. Looked up from germline, CDR1 is DFQATT and CDR2 is SNEGSKA (reference sequence).